This paragraph reports one T cell receptor beta chain. Its antigen is still unknown. Base qualities are not provided; no much larger clone lies one nucleotide away. The CDR3 regions of human TCRbeta chains were analyzed by immunosequencing. The source study handled its data this way. TCRs in the repertoires were compared against a reference library of SARS-CoV-2-specific TCRs that had been generated with the MIRA antigen-specificity platform. Breadth meant the fraction of unique TCRs that were SARS-CoV-2-associated, whereas depth meant the fraction of total T cells that were SARS-CoV-2-associated. Using the MIRA data, every spike-specific TCR was mapped to the spike region that the TCR reacted to and assigned to either a CD4 or a CD8 class. Log10-transformed breadth and depth values were compared by one-way ANOVA with Sidak's multiple comparisons tests. TCRdb's version of the immuneACCESS table is confined to in-frame rearrangements and falls short of the full clone set. An unresolved V gene accounts for under half of the shortfall where checked; the remainder is of unknown origin. That table furnishes V, J and clone size, whereas the DNA furnished D and trimming. Across this sample there are 110,000 to 150,000 clones, with roughly 89% seen only once. The ten largest clones capture approximately 1.5% of the sample.

This entry comes from a study of T cell responses to AZD1222 COVID-19 vaccine (dated by TCRdb to 2020 to 2022). Regarding the study in general: AZD1222 recipients given second doses at about 4 weeks or at about 12 weeks were pooled, since spike-specific TCR depth and breadth were not found to differ between the two schedules. TCR sequencing covered some 250 trial participants: approximately 200 given two doses of AZD1222 and 26 given two doses of MenACWY control vaccine. Trial participants were enrolled into age subgroups of 18-55, 56-69 and 70-plus years, which contained around 150, 29 and 61 TCR-sequenced participants, respectively. General study outcomes and caveats: Because no samples from the day 14 peak response were available, repertoires could be characterized only after the peak T cell response. Participants were mostly white British, with more females than males. The authors suggested clonal diversity may have been underestimated. Nearly half of unique spike-specific TCRs reportedly recognized epitopes outside regions mutated in the B.1.351 and B.1.1.7 variants. After two AZD1222 doses, spike-specific TCR breadth and depth were significantly higher than at day 0 and than in MenACWY recipients. Only five to seven AZD1222 recipients were SARS-CoV-2 seropositive at baseline, limiting conclusions about previously exposed vaccinees. In the small 56-69-year group, the increase in depth fell short of significance, most likely because of low power. Vaccine-associated CD4 TCRs spanned the whole spike protein, with dominant responses in regions 160-218 and 743-854.

What the time point label conveys for this sample: baseline before first vaccination. Samples from vaccinated people were obtained from the UK trials COV001 and COV002, which included a single-blind randomized controlled phase 2/3 trial of AZD1222 (ChAdOx1 nCoV-19) in healthy adults. Trial participant PBMC samples were collected at day 0 and day 28 after the second dose for TCRbeta chain sequencing. The CDR3 sequence holds 15 residues, the cysteine and phenylalanine included. The kept DNA is CDR3 alone, 45 bases in frame from the first base. CDR1 and CDR2 (MNHEY, SMNVEV) derive from the germline V gene (reference sequence). V is trimmed back by 6 bases and J by 5 bases, and the junction contains 11 bases that no gene match accounts for.

The source was peripheral blood, collected on day 0 of AZD1222 vaccination. The clonotype originates from an adult in good health. The rearranged chain carries TRBV27 and TRBJ2-3; 7 bases in the junction line up with TRBD2. The DNA sequence is given as TGTGCCAGCAGGGCAAGGCGGGAGTCGGTAGATACGCAGTATTTT. The resulting protein is CASRARRESVDTQYF.